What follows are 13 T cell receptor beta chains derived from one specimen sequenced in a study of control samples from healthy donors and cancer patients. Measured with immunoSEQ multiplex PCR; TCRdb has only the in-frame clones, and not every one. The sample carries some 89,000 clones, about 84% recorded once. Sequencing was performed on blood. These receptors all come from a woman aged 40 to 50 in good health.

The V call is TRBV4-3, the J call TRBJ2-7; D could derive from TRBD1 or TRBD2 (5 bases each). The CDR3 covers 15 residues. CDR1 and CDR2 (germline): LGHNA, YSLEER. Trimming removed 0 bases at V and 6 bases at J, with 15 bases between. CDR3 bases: TGCGCCAGCAGCCAAGATAGGACTGGGGGAAGCGAGCAGTACTTC. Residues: CASSQDRTGGSEQYF.

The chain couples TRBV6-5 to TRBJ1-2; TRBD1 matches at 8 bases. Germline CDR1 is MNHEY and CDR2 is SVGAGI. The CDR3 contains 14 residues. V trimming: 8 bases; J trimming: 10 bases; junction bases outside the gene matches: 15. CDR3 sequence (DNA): TGTGCCAGCTACAAAGGACAGGGAACGACTAACTACACCTTC. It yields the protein CASYKGQGTTNYTF.

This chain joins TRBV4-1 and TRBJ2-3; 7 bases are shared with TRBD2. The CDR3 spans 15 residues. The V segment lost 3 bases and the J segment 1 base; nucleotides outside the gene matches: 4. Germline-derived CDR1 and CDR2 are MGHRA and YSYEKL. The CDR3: CASSQAGVGTDTQYF. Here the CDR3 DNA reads TGCGCCAGCAGCCAGGCGGGGGTCGGCACAGATACGCAGTATTTT.

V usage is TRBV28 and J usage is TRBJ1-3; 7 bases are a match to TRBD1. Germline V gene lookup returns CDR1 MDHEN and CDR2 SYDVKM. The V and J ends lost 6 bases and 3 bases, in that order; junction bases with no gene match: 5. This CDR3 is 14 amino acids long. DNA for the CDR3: TGTGCCAGCAGCGAACAGGGGTTTGGAAACACCATATATTTT. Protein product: CASSEQGFGNTIYF.

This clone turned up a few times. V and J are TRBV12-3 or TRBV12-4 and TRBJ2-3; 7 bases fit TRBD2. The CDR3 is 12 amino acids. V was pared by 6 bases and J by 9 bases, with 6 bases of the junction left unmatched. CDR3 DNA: TGTGCCAGCAGCCCGGCCGGGGGGACGCAGTATTTT. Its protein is CASSPAGGTQYF.

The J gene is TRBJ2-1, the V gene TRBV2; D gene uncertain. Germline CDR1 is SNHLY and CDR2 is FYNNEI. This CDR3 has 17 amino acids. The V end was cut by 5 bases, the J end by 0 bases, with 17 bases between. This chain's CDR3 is CASSTAREHSSYNEQFF. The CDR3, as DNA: TGTGCCAGCAGTACCGCTCGTGAACACAGCTCCTACAATGAGCAGTTCTTC.

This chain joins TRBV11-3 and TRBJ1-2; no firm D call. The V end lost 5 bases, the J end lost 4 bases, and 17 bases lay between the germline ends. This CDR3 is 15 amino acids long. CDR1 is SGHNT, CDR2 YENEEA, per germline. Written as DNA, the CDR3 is TGTGCCAGCAGCCATCCCGGTAAGGGATTCTATGGCTACACCTTC. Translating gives CASSHPGKGFYGYTF. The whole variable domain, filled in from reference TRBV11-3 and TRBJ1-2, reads EAGVVQSPRYKIIEKKQPVAFWCNPISGHNTLYWYLQNLGQGPELLIRYENEEAVDDSQLPKDRFSAERLKGVDSTLKIQPAELGDSAVYLCASSHPGKGFYGYTFGSGTRLTVV.

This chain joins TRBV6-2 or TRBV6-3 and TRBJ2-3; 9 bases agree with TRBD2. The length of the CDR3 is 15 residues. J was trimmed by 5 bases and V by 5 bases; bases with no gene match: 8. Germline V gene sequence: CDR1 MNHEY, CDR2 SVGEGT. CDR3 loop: CASSPGGGAIDTQYF. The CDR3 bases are TGTGCCAGCAGTCCGGGCGGGGGGGCCATAGATACGCAGTATTTT.

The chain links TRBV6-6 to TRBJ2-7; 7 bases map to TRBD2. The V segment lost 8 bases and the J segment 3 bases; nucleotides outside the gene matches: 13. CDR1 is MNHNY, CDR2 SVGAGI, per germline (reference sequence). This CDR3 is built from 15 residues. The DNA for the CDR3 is TGTGCCAGCTACGGGACGGGGGGACCGGTCTACGAGCAGTACTTC. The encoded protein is CASYGTGGPVYEQYF.

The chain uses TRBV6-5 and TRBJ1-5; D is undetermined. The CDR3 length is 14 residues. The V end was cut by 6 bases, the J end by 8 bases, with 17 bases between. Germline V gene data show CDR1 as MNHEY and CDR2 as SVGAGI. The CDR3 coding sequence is TGTGCCAGCAGCCGACTGTGGCCTTATGAGCCCCAGCATTTT. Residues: CASSRLWPYEPQHF.

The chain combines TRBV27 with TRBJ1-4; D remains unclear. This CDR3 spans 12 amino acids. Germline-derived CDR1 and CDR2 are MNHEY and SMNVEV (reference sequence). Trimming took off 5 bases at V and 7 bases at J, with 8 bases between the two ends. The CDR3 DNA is TGTGCCAGCAGTCAAATGGGTGAAAAACTGTTTTTT. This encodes CASSQMGEKLFF. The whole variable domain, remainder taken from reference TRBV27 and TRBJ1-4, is EAQVTQNPRYLITVTGKKLTVTCSQNMNHEYMSWYRQDPGLGLRQIYYSMNVEVTDKGDVPEGYKVSRKEKRNFPLILESPSPNQTSLYFCASSQMGEKLFFGSGTQLSVL.

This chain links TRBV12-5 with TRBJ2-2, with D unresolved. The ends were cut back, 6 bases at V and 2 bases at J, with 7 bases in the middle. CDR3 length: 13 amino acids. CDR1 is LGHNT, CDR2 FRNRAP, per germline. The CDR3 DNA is TGTGCTAGTGGGTGGGTAAACACCGGGGAGCTGTTTTTT. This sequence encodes CASGWVNTGELFF.

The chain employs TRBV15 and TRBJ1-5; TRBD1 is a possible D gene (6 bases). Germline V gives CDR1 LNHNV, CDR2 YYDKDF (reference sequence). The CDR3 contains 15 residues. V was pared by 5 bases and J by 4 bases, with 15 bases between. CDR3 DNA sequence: TGTGCCACCAGCTCACCGTCCAGGGGTAATCAGCCCCAGCATTTT. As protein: CATSSPSRGNQPQHF.